These 14 T cell receptor beta chains were sequenced from one sample in a study of T cells after yellow fever vaccination. A single record per CDR3 protein comes from TCRdb applying MiXCR to the 5' RACE reads. The sample lists around 610,000 distinct CDR3 sequences, about 13% occurring once. The material sequenced was PBMCs, taken on the day of the yellow fever booster vaccination. These receptors came from a man aged 30-40 years who received the YFV17D yellow fever vaccine.

The V and J genes are TRBV15 and TRBJ2-3; TRBD1 might be the D (5 bases). The CDR3 is made up of 14 amino acids. The V and J ends lost 3 bases and 0 bases respectively, with 7 bases between them. Germline V gene sequence: CDR1 LNHNV, CDR2 YYDKDF (reference sequence). The CDR3 here is CATSRTVSTDTQYF. The CDR3 nucleotides are TGTGCCACCAGCAGGACAGTGAGCACAGATACGCAGTATTTT.

This clonotype was counted between two and nine times. The chain combines TRBV4-3 with TRBJ2-3; 11 nucleotides agree with TRBD2. Germline V gives CDR1 LGHNA, CDR2 YSLEER. The CDR3 consists of 15 residues. V lost 6 bases and J lost 5; bases outside the gene matches: 7. In DNA, the CDR3 is TGCGCCAGCAGTGGGACTAGCGGACATCAAGATACGCAGTATTTT. Encoded protein: CASSGTSGHQDTQYF.

This clonotype was observed many times. The chain joins TRBV7-9 to TRBJ2-1; TRBD2 aligns across 7 bases. Germline-derived CDR1 and CDR2 are SEHNR and FQNEAQ (reference sequence). The CDR3 covers 12 residues. Trimming removed 5 bases from V and 8 bases from J; junction bases left unmatched: 3. CDR3: CASSLTSDEQFF. CDR3 in DNA: TGTGCCAGCAGCCTTACTAGCGATGAGCAGTTCTTC.

This clonotype showed up many times. At one of its ends the junction is not consistent with the germline gene, which may arise from a read error. The rearrangement links TRBV5-1 to TRBJ2-5; D ambiguous. The CDR3 covers 11 residues. The V gene's germline CDR1 is SGHRS and CDR2 YFSETQ. CDR3 protein: CASSLKETQYF. CDR3 DNA: TGTGCCAGCAGCTTAAAAGAGACCCAGTACTTC.

The rearrangement links TRBV10-3 to TRBJ2-7; possibly TRBD1 for D (7 bases). V lost 10 bases and J 4 bases, leaving 14 bases between the germline ends. Germline CDR1 and CDR2: ENHRY and SYGVKD. The CDR3 consists of 12 residues. This CDR3 reads CASGTARYEQYF. The CDR3 nucleotides are TGTGCCAGCGGGACAGCCCGATACGAGCAGTACTTC.

The J gene is TRBJ2-3, the V gene TRBV11-2; 7 bases map to TRBD2. V dropped 5 bases and J dropped 7; count of bases not matched to a gene: 30. This CDR3 has 21 amino acids. The germline V gene encodes CDR1 SGHAT and CDR2 FQNNGV. CDR3 residues: CASSVSTGTARYGRWANTQYF. The DNA for the CDR3 is TGTGCCAGCAGCGTATCAACCGGGACCGCTCGTTACGGGAGGTGGGCCAATACGCAGTATTTT.

V is TRBV6-6 and J is TRBJ2-7; D uncertain. CDR1 and CDR2 from the germline V gene are MNHNY and SVGAGI (reference sequence). The CDR3 length is 13 residues. Trimming shortened V by 2 bases and J by 5 bases, and 10 bases separated the two germline ends. In DNA form, the CDR3 reads TGTGCCAGCAGTTACCTTGAGGCCGACGAGCAGTACTTC. Translation: CASSYLEADEQYF.

This rearrangement joins TRBV4-2 to TRBJ2-2; D tentatively reads TRBD1 or TRBD2 (5 bases each). Trimming removed 8 bases at V and 1 base at J, with 14 bases between. This CDR3 spans 15 amino acids. Germline V gives CDR1 LGHNA, CDR2 YNFKEQ. The DNA for the CDR3 is TGTGCCAGCGGCGGCCGGGACCAGAACACCGGGGAGCTGTTTTTT. Translated: CASGGRDQNTGELFF.

This clonotype was detected ten times or more. V and J are TRBV12-3 or TRBV12-4 and TRBJ1-3, with D unclear. This CDR3 comprises 15 residues. With 6 bases removed from V and 0 bases from J, the gap between germline ends came to 12 bases. This CDR3 reads CASSPLHNSGNTIYF. The DNA of the CDR3 is TGTGCCAGCAGCCCCCTCCACAACTCTGGAAACACCATATATTTT.

The chain has TRBV6-2 or TRBV6-3 and TRBJ2-6; the match to TRBD1 covers 7 bases. V gave up 5 bases and J gave up 4 bases; unmatched junction bases: 5. Germline V gene data show CDR1 as MNHEY and CDR2 as SVGEGT. The CDR3 runs 15 residues. In DNA form, the CDR3 reads TGTGCCAGCAGTCCGACAGGGTACGGGGCCAACGTCCTGACTTTC. This codes for CASSPTGYGANVLTF.

This clonotype has a handful of counts. This chain links TRBV27 with TRBJ2-7, with D perhaps matching TRBD1 (5 bases). V lost 10 bases and J lost 5, with 27 bases in between. CDR3 size: 16 residues. Looked up from germline, CDR1 is MNHEY and CDR2 is SMNVEV (reference sequence). CDR3 region: CATKPTRARGFHEQYF. DNA of the CDR3: TGTGCCACTAAACCTACAAGAGCAAGGGGTTTCCACGAGCAGTACTTC.

The chain uses TRBV12-3 or TRBV12-4 and TRBJ1-5, with D unclear. Trimming removed 6 bases from V and 0 bases from J, with 18 bases in between. This CDR3 has 17 amino acids. The CDR3 sequence: CASSSDRLGNSNQPQHF. CDR3 bases: TGTGCCAGCAGCTCGGACCGCCTGGGGAATAGCAATCAGCCCCAGCATTTT.

This clonotype was seen only a few times. This chain uses TRBV7-2 with TRBJ2-5, with TRBD2 matching over 13 bases. CDR3 size: 16 residues. The germline gives CDR1 SGHTA, CDR2 FQGNSA. Trimming at V came to 5 bases and at J to 4 bases, leaving 7 bases not matched to a gene. The CDR3 DNA reads TGTGCCAGCAGCGTCGGACTAGCGGGAGCTGGAGAGACCCAGTACTTC. This gives the protein CASSVGLAGAGETQYF. Full variable domain (outside the CDR3, taken from reference TRBV7-2 and TRBJ2-5): GAGVSQSPSNKVTEKGKDVELRCDPISGHTALYWYRQSLGQGLEFLIYFQGNSAPDKSGLPSDRFSAERTGGSVSTLTIQRTQQEDSAVYLCASSVGLAGAGETQYFGPGTRLLVL.

This clonotype has at least ten counts. The J gene is TRBJ2-3, the V gene TRBV2; no clear D. Germline CDR1 is SNHLY and CDR2 is FYNNEI. The CDR3 sequence is 16 residues long. V lost 2 bases, J lost 0 bases, and 12 bases lay in between. The CDR3: CASSELSAASTDTQYF. The DNA for the CDR3 is TGTGCCAGCAGTGAACTTTCGGCGGCGAGCACAGATACGCAGTATTTT.